Below, one T cell receptor beta chain is given with its context. Its antigen is still unknown. The data are from a study of blood T cells in healthy people across ages. Together with a sample-barcoded 5' primer, a J-beta primer mix was included in a second PCR lasting roughly 7 to 11 cycles. From the 5' RACE reads, TCRdb called clonotypes with MiXCR, one entry per CDR3 protein. The data hold over 1,200,000 distinct CDR3 sequences, with roughly 60% observed a single time. Study outcomes and limitations: Measured against age, TCR beta diversity per million T cells decreased in a roughly linear manner. More naive CD4+ cells and higher diversity were found in long-lived than in aged donors.

Source material: blood. The TCR sequence derives from a man aged 18 to 35 in good health.

CDR3 region: CASSLGSVGGRGNIQYF. As DNA, the CDR3 is TGTGCCAGCAGCTTAGGGTCGGTGGGGGGGAGAGGGAACATTCAGTACTTC. This chain connects TRBV7-2 to TRBJ2-4, with 7 bases identical to TRBD2. The CDR3 spans 17 residues. Trimming cost V 1 base and J 7 bases; bases outside gene matches: 13. From germline, CDR1 is SGHTA and CDR2 FQGNSA. Full variable domain (rest looked up from reference TRBV7-2 and TRBJ2-4): GAGVSQSPSNKVTEKGKDVELRCDPISGHTALYWYRQSLGQGLEFLIYFQGNSAPDKSGLPSDRFSAERTGGSVSTLTIQRTQQEDSAVYLCASSLGSVGGRGNIQYFGAGTRLSVL.